This T cell receptor (beta chain) was sequenced for a study of blood T cells in healthy people across ages. Study as a whole: Using template switching, researchers captured about one barcoded beta molecule for each two T cells.

CDR3 size: 15 residues. Trimming took 5 bases from V and 2 from J; bases not matched to a gene: 6. The germline gives CDR1 SGHDT, CDR2 YYEEEE. Primers used in a second PCR of roughly 6 to 11 cycles were a sample-barcoded 5' primer and a J-beta primer mix. TCRdb itself ran the 5' RACE reads through MiXCR, one entry per CDR3 protein. This sample has 1.2 million to 1.5 million distinct CDR3 sequences, with approximately 60% found just once. The sequence was collected from a man aged 18 to 29 in good health. The V and J genes are TRBV5-6 and TRBJ1-4, with 7 nucleotides matching TRBD1. The material sequenced was blood. CDR3 DNA: TGTGCCAGCAGACGCGACAGGGAGACTAATGAAAAACTGTTTTTT. Its translation: CASRRDRETNEKLFF.